Given below is one T cell receptor (beta chain) in context. Its specificity is unknown. This entry is derived from a study of cytomegalovirus exposure and HLA in healthy donors. On the study more broadly: A subsequent analysis stated that the 90 to 150 validation repertoires were run on the same platform as the 600 to 750 first-cohort repertoires. Study-level results: Researchers counted roughly 150 TCR beta chains as cytomegalovirus-associated. Usually a TCR sequence was rare, but some public TCRs were found in many donors.

The donors were part of the validation cohort of more than 90 subjects. That cohort was separate from the first cohort, which comprised several hundred subjects. Libraries were prepared by immunoSEQ multiplex PCR; TCRdb keeps only in-frame clonotypes and omits some of them. Of some 170,000 clones listed, about 89% were seen once; the top ten hold under 3.5%. Germline V lookup: CDR1 SGHTA, CDR2 FQGNSA. After removal of 4 bases from V and 2 bases from J, the junction contained 5 bases not matched to a gene. The CDR3 sequence is 15 residues long. The sequenced material came from PBMCs. The chain employs TRBV7-2 and TRBJ2-7; 10 nucleotides line up with TRBD1. The receptor comes from a man aged 18 to 35 in good health and CMV-seropositive. In nucleotides, the CDR3 is TGTGCCAGCAGCTCTCCGGGACAGGGGACCTACGAGCAGTACTTC. Protein sequence: CASSSPGQGTYEQYF.